These T cell receptor beta chains were read from a single sample in a study of blood T cell repertoires in COVID-19. Profiling relied on immunoSEQ multiplex PCR, and the TCRdb table lists in-frame clones only, not all of them. The sample yields 200,000 to 250,000 clones, about 83% seen once. The sample taken for sequencing was peripheral blood. Receptor source: an elderly woman with COVID-19, enrolled during active disease. The CDR3 runs from the conserved cysteine through the conserved F or W. Fields, in order: clone size, V gene, D gene, J gene, CDR3 protein, CDR3 DNA. D genes are given only for firm matches. A clone size is listed for some rows: how often the clone was seen (once, few, many), or a class if it is expanded.

.	TRBV19	.	TRBJ1-3	CASSIKHSGNTIYF	TGTGCCAGTAGTATTAAACACTCTGGAAACACCATATATTTT
.	TRBV3-1/TRBV3-2	.	TRBJ1-1	CASSDGHMNTEAFF	TGTGCCAGCAGCGATGGACATATGAACACTGAAGCTTTCTTT
.	TRBV19	TRBD1	TRBJ1-2	CASAAGQGNYGYTF	TGTGCCAGCGCTGCGGGACAGGGAAACTATGGCTACACCTTC
.	TRBV6-2/TRBV6-3	TRBD1	TRBJ2-2	CASSLQGIGELFF	TGTGCCAGCAGCCTACAGGGGATCGGGGAGCTGTTTTTT
.	TRBV15	TRBD2	TRBJ2-1	CATSQRGTSGSYNEQFF	TGTGCCACCAGCCAGAGGGGGACTAGCGGGAGTTACAATGAGCAGTTCTTC
.	TRBV30	TRBD1	TRBJ2-1	CAWSAGGRYNEQFF	TGTGCCTGGTCTGCAGGGGGCCGCTACAATGAGCAGTTCTTC
.	TRBV28	.	TRBJ1-2	CASTSVEYGYTF	TGTGCCAGCACTTCGGTCGAGTATGGCTACACCTTC
.	TRBV27	.	TRBJ2-7	CASSLSRGSSYEQYF	TGTGCCAGCAGTCTTTCACGGGGGAGCTCCTACGAGCAGTACTTC
few	TRBV27	.	TRBJ1-4	CASSKPGATNEKLFF	TGTGCCAGCAGCAAACCAGGGGCAACTAATGAAAAACTGTTTTTT
.	TRBV4-2	TRBD2	TRBJ2-3	CASSRRLAEFTDTQYF	TGTGCCAGCAGCCGGCGACTAGCGGAATTCACAGATACGCAGTATTTT
.	TRBV14	TRBD1	TRBJ2-5	CASSHRTGVAQETQYF	TGTGCCAGCAGCCATCGCACAGGGGTGGCCCAAGAGACCCAGTACTTC
.	TRBV5-4	TRBD1	TRBJ1-2	CASSSIGQGGIYGYTF	TGTGCCAGCAGCTCGATCGGACAGGGAGGAATCTATGGCTACACCTTC
.	TRBV7-2	.	TRBJ1-3	CASSLLAGVAGNTIYF	TGTGCCAGCAGCTTATTAGCAGGGGTTGCTGGAAACACCATATATTTT
.	TRBV28	TRBD2	TRBJ2-3	CASSLPTSFRADTQYF	TGTGCCAGCAGCCTTCCGACTAGCTTTCGGGCAGATACGCAGTATTTT
.	TRBV6-5	.	TRBJ1-1	CASSYSSGGNTEAFF	TGTGCCAGCAGTTACTCGTCAGGAGGGAACACTGAAGCTTTCTTT
.	TRBV6-6	.	TRBJ2-5	CASSYSSMVGQETQYF	TGTGCCAGCAGTTACTCGAGCATGGTCGGCCAAGAGACCCAGTACTTC
.	TRBV13	.	TRBJ2-3	CASSQRTDRTDTQYF	TGTGCCAGCAGCCAAAGGACAGATCGCACAGATACGCAGTATTTT